The clone carrying this T cell receptor (beta chain) was picked up a small number of times. No antigen is known for it. CD4+ naive, central memory, regulatory and stem cell-like memory cells were sorted via CD45RO/CCR7/CD25/CD127/CD95/CD27. The data were taken from a study of beta chain features in type 1 diabetes. General study results and limits: The study found that naive, central memory and Treg TCRB repertoires appeared more similar in patients than in healthy donors. Shorter TCRB CDR3s, moderately but significantly so, marked every one of the four CD4+ subsets in Type 1 diabetes patients. Patients with type 1 diabetes showed fewer VDJ junction insertions and more deletions. Sequencing used cDNA, and cells with high TCR expression could therefore be over-represented.

Sequencing targeted expressed TCRB transcripts, as all isolated RNA had been reverse transcribed. Data came from immunoSEQ multiplex PCR; TCRdb stores just in-frame clones and leaves some out. This table holds under 850,000 clones, around an eighth found once. The CDR3 is 12 amino acids. The V end lost 6 bases, the J end lost 5 bases, and 10 bases lay between the germline ends. Germline V gives CDR1 SQVTM, CDR2 ANQGSEA. The receptor comes from a young man with type 1 diabetes. The chain joins TRBV29-1 to TRBJ2-2, with D possibly called TRBD1 or TRBD2 (6 bases each). The material sequenced was naive CD4+ T cells from blood. The chain's CDR3 is CSVRGGTGELFF. CDR3 DNA sequence: TGCAGCGTCCGAGGGGGGACCGGGGAGCTGTTTTTT.